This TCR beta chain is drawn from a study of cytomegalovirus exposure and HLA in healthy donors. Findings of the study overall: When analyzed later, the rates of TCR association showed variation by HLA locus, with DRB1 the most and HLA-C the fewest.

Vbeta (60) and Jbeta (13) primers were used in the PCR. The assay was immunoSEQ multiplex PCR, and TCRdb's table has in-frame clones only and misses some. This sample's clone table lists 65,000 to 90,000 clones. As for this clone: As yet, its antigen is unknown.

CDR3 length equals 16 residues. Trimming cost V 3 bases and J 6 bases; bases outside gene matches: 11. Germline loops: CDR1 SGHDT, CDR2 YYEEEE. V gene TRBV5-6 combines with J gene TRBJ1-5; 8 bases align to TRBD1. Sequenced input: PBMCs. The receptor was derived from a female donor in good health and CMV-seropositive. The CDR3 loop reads CASSSRQGRLVQPQHF. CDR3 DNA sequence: TGTGCCAGCAGCTCCAGACAGGGGCGATTGGTTCAGCCCCAGCATTTT.